One and the same sample provided the 11 T cell receptor beta chains below, sequenced in a study of cytomegalovirus exposure and HLA in healthy donors. Primers for the PCR totalled 60 Vbeta and 13 Jbeta. Clones were sequenced by immunoSEQ multiplex PCR, and TCRdb holds only the in-frame ones, with some missing. The sample holds roughly 98,000 clones, approximately 60% seen once. The source material was PBMCs. These receptors came from a woman aged 25 to 45 in good health and CMV-seropositive.

This clone was counted only a few times. This rearrangement joins TRBV7-2 to TRBJ2-7, with D perhaps given as TRBD1 or TRBD2 (5 bases each). Trimming removed 5 bases from V and 1 base from J, with 12 bases in between. This CDR3 is built from 14 residues. CDR1 is SGHTA and CDR2 is FQGNSA in the germline V gene. CDR3 region: CASSVGAGSYEQYF. The CDR3 nucleotides read TGTGCCAGCAGCGTAGGGGCGGGTTCCTACGAGCAGTACTTC.

In its sample, this clone was seen a few times. The chain employs TRBV14 and TRBJ2-7, with 7 bases identical to TRBD2. The germline gives CDR1 SGHDN, CDR2 FVKESK. V lost 0 bases, J lost 4 bases, and 6 bases stayed unmatched. The CDR3 extends over 15 amino acids. CDR3 sequence: CASSQDSRGVYEQYF. The CDR3 DNA is TGTGCCAGCAGCCAAGATTCCCGGGGGGTGTACGAGCAGTACTTC.

In this sample, this clone turned up once. V is TRBV28 and J is TRBJ2-7, with 12 bases lining up with TRBD1. The CDR3 is 16 residues long. From germline, CDR1 is MDHEN and CDR2 SYDVKM. The ends lost 5 bases at V and 4 bases at J; junction bases unmatched: 9. CDR3 DNA sequence: TGTGCCAGCAGTCCCGGAGGGACAGGGGGCGTGTACGAGCAGTACTTC. Its translation is CASSPGGTGGVYEQYF. Combining the CDR3 with reference TRBV28 and TRBJ2-7 gives the whole variable domain DVKVTQSSRYLVKRTGEKVFLECVQDMDHENMFWYRQDPGLGLRLIYFSYDVKMKEKGDIPEGYSVSREKKERFSLILESASTNQTSMYLCASSPGGTGGVYEQYFGPGTRLTVT.

This clone turned up a few times. The rearrangement joins TRBV5-4 to TRBJ1-1; D is uncertain. V shed 4 bases and J shed 2 bases, with 3 bases lying between them. Per the germline V gene, CDR1 is SGHNT and CDR2 is YYREEE (reference sequence). The CDR3 consists of 11 residues. The CDR3 coding sequence is TGTGCCAGCAGCCAAAACACTGAAGCTTTCTTT. This gives the protein CASSQNTEAFF. The whole variable domain, filled in from reference TRBV5-4 and TRBJ1-1, reads ETGVTQSPTHLIKTRGQQVTLRCSSQSGHNTVSWYQQALGQGPQFIFQYYREEENGRGNFPPRFSGLQFPNYSSELNVNALELDDSALYLCASSQNTEAFFGQGTRLTVV.

V gene TRBV6-5 combines with J gene TRBJ1-2; 8 nucleotides align to TRBD1. Germline assignment: CDR1 MNHEY and CDR2 SVGAGI. V gave up 6 bases and J gave up 4 bases; unmatched junction bases: 4. There are 13 residues in the CDR3. The CDR3 DNA reads TGTGCCAGCAGACAGACAGGGGCCTATGGCTACACCTTC. Encoded protein: CASRQTGAYGYTF.

The chain has TRBV4-1 and TRBJ2-1, with 9 bases aligning to TRBD1. The CDR3 loop spans 15 amino acids. The junction had 19 bases not matched to a gene; V was cut back by 6 bases and J by 16 bases. Germline V gene data show CDR1 as MGHRA and CDR2 as YSYEKL. The CDR3 region has the DNA TGCGCCAGCAGGAATACCATTCTCCTCGGGACAGGGATATTCTTC. The encoded protein is CASRNTILLGTGIFF.

The V call is TRBV5-1, the J call TRBJ2-1, with D possibly matching TRBD2 (6 bases). Germline V lookup: CDR1 SGHRS, CDR2 YFSETQ. The V gene lost 3 bases and the J gene lost 4 bases, with 20 bases spanning the gap. The CDR3 runs to 17 residues. The chain's CDR3 is CASSSDSGTGAYNEQFF. The CDR3 nucleotides read TGCGCCAGCAGCTCTGACTCCGGGACTGGGGCTTACAATGAGCAGTTCTTC.

The V and J genes are TRBV19 and TRBJ2-1, with 9 bases lining up with TRBD2. The length of the CDR3 is 15 residues. V dropped 7 bases and J dropped 6; count of bases not matched to a gene: 10. Germline CDR1 LNHDA, CDR2 SQIVND (reference sequence). The CDR3 loop reads CASTFSGGSFNEQFF. In nucleotides, the CDR3 is TGTGCCAGTACTTTCAGCGGGGGGAGCTTCAATGAGCAGTTCTTC.

This clone appeared a few times. One junction end disagrees with the germline gene, perhaps due to a read error. This sample includes further DNA sequences coding for the same CDR3. J is TRBJ1-1 and V is TRBV27; D call uncertain. CDR1 is MNHEY and CDR2 is SMNVEV in the germline V gene (reference sequence). The CDR3 covers 14 residues. CDR3 loop: CASSFSGKGTEAFF. DNA for the CDR3: TGTGCCAGCAGTTTCTCGGGGAAGGGAACTGAGGCTTTCTTT.

This sequence joins TRBV6-5 and TRBJ1-6, with D uncertain. This CDR3 region has 16 residues. Germline-derived CDR1 and CDR2 are MNHEY and SVGAGI. V dropped 0 bases and J dropped 0 bases, with 6 bases sitting between them. In DNA form, the CDR3 reads TGTGCCAGCAGTTACTCCGGGGACTCCTATAATTCACCCCTCCACTTT. This encodes CASSYSGDSYNSPLHF.

The chain couples TRBV30 to TRBJ1-1; no clear D gene. V lost 0 bases and J 5 bases, leaving 10 bases between the germline ends. The CDR3 contains 13 residues. CDR1 is GTSNPN and CDR2 is SVGIG in the germline V gene (reference sequence). The CDR3 DNA follows: TGTGCCTGGAGTGTTCTGCGAGTGACTGAAGCTTTCTTT. It encodes CAWSVLRVTEAFF.